These 11 T cell receptor beta chains were all obtained from the same sample, sequenced in a study of blood T cell repertoires in COVID-19. Assay used: immunoSEQ multiplex PCR; TCRdb lists only in-frame clones, some missing. Among 350,000 to 450,000 clones listed, about 88% were seen once. The specimen was PBMCs or T cells enriched from blood (not recorded which). Receptor source: a woman in her late teens or twenties who had been exposed to COVID-19.

V is TRBV14 and J is TRBJ2-7; 10 bases are shared with TRBD2. The CDR3 runs to 16 residues. The V gene's germline CDR1 is SGHDN and CDR2 FVKESK. J gave up 1 base and V 5 bases, and 8 bases lay outside the gene matches. The CDR3 loop is CASSEHSGRLSYEQYF. The CDR3 nucleotides read TGTGCCAGCAGCGAGCATAGCGGGAGGCTTTCCTACGAGCAGTACTTC.

This chain connects TRBV28 to TRBJ1-5; D call uncertain. CDR1 MDHEN and CDR2 SYDVKM come from the germline V gene. The ends were cut back, 5 bases at V and 7 bases at J, with 9 bases in the middle. The CDR3 spans 12 residues. The CDR3 reads CASSPVRQPQHF. Written as DNA, the CDR3 is TGTGCCAGCAGTCCTGTTCGGCAGCCCCAGCATTTT.

This chain links TRBV4-3 with TRBJ1-2; 7 nucleotides match TRBD1. The CDR3 is 13 residues long. V lost 3 bases, J lost 6 bases, and 4 bases stayed unmatched. Per germline, CDR1 LGHNA and CDR2 YSLEER. CDR3 DNA: TGCGCCAGCAGCCATTCCGACAGGGATGGCTACACCTTC. It encodes CASSHSDRDGYTF.

The V gene is TRBV6-2 or TRBV6-3, the J gene TRBJ1-2; a possible D gene is TRBD1 (6 bases). Germline V gene data show CDR1 as MNHEY and CDR2 as SVGEGT. V was pared by 5 bases and J by 8 bases, with 12 bases between. This CDR3 is 12 amino acids long. The CDR3 DNA follows: TGTGCCAGCAGTAAACACAGGGAAGGCTACACCTTC. It is translated as CASSKHREGYTF.

The V gene is TRBV6-5, the J gene TRBJ2-2; 7 bases map to TRBD1. This CDR3 has 15 amino acids. The germline gives CDR1 MNHEY, CDR2 SVGAGI. V gave up 5 bases and J gave up 3 bases; unmatched junction bases: 6. Here the CDR3 DNA reads TGTGCCAGCAGTCAATGGACAGGAGACACCGGGGAGCTGTTTTTT. Translation: CASSQWTGDTGELFF.

V is TRBV28 and J is TRBJ2-3, with 11 bases aligning to TRBD2. After removal of 6 bases from V and 3 bases from J, the junction contained 14 bases not matched to a gene. Looked up from germline, CDR1 is MDHEN and CDR2 is SYDVKM. This CDR3 has 18 amino acids. The chain's CDR3 is CASSTPGVAGGLTDTQYF. The CDR3, as DNA: TGTGCCAGCAGCACCCCTGGGGTAGCGGGGGGGCTAACAGATACGCAGTATTTT.

V and J are TRBV13 and TRBJ2-5, with 9 bases that match TRBD2. V was pared by 2 bases and J by 5 bases, with 9 bases of the junction left unmatched. The CDR3 contains 16 residues. Germline V gives CDR1 PRHDT, CDR2 FYEKMQ (reference sequence). The CDR3 is CASSLRLAGIRETQYF. The CDR3 nucleotides are TGTGCCAGCAGCTTAAGGCTAGCGGGAATAAGGGAGACCCAGTACTTC.

Comment on this clone: The same CDR3 is also encoded by other DNA sequences in this sample. The rearrangement links TRBV7-2 to TRBJ1-3; D call uncertain. This CDR3 comprises 16 residues. From germline, CDR1 is SGHTA and CDR2 FQGNSA. Trimming pared 1 base from V and 0 bases from J, leaving 10 bases between. CDR3 sequence: CASSLVPGFSGNTIYF. For the CDR3, the DNA is TGTGCCAGCAGCTTAGTGCCGGGTTTCTCTGGAAACACCATATATTTT.

The chain uses TRBV5-6 and TRBJ2-2; D is ambiguous. The CDR3 has 14 residues. Germline loops: CDR1 SGHDT, CDR2 YYEEEE. V lost 4 bases to trimming and J lost 5 bases, with 12 bases between them. CDR3 loop: CASSRPATTGELFF. The CDR3 bases are TGTGCCAGCAGCCGTCCCGCAACAACCGGGGAGCTGTTTTTT.

This clone has a handful of counts. The rearrangement links TRBV28 to TRBJ1-5; TRBD1 matches 7 bases. Germline trimming cut 5 bases from V and 7 bases from J; bases unmatched to any gene: 14. The germline V gene encodes CDR1 MDHEN and CDR2 SYDVKM. This CDR3 has 16 residues. The CDR3 DNA follows: TGTGCCAGCAGTCCCCCAAGACAGGGTCTGAGACAGCCCCAGCATTTT. It encodes CASSPPRQGLRQPQHF.

A word on this clone: The same CDR3 also results from other DNA sequences found in this sample. The rearrangement links TRBV5-6 to TRBJ2-7; no reliable D call. Germline-derived CDR1 and CDR2 are SGHDT and YYEEEE. V lost 4 bases and J 2 bases, leaving 7 bases between the germline ends. The CDR3 has 12 amino acids. CDR3 nucleotide sequence: TGTGCCAGCAGCCTATCAACCTACGAGCAGTACTTC. This sequence encodes CASSLSTYEQYF. The full variable domain, its missing parts supplied by reference TRBV5-6 and TRBJ2-7, is DAGVTQSPTHLIKTRGQQVTLRCSPKSGHDTVSWYQQALGQGPQFIFQYYEEEERQRGNFPDRFSGHQFPNYSSELNVNALLLGDSALYLCASSLSTYEQYFGPGTRLTVT.